A selection of T cell receptor beta chains follows, all from one sample in a study of blood T cell repertoires in COVID-19. Only in-frame clones appear in the TCRdb table, and some are missing; sequencing was by immunoSEQ multiplex PCR. This sample has tens of thousands of clones, with 90% found just once. Input material: peripheral blood. The source of these receptors is a man aged 55 to 70 with acute or convalescent COVID-19. Both conserved end residues are part of each CDR3.

TRBV2	TRBJ2-7	15	CASSPRSGRAHEQYF
TRBV2	TRBJ2-3	16	CASSELAGRNTDTQYF
TRBV5-1	TRBJ2-3	15	CASSLSSGSTDTQYF
TRBV28	TRBJ2-7	19	CASSSTWHTVQGTTYEQYF
TRBV19	TRBJ2-3	13	CASSIAPEDTQYF
TRBV5-6	TRBJ1-4	15	CASSLAGGSYEKLFF
TRBV5-1	TRBJ2-7	20	CASSAPEEAQLAGDPYEQYF
TRBV7-2	TRBJ2-3	14	CASSAEGWTDTQYF
TRBV12-5	TRBJ2-3	14	CASGLRQGTDTQYF
TRBV5-6	TRBJ2-2	19	CASSLLGLAGGRDGGELFF
TRBV10-2	TRBJ2-1	16	CASSESGRAGYNEQFF
TRBV11-2	TRBJ2-7	17	CASRGLAEGGSSYEQYF
TRBV5-1	TRBJ2-3	14	CASSFRQSTDTQYF
TRBV2	TRBJ2-4	15	CASSEVASAKNIQYF
TRBV7-9	TRBJ1-5	15	CASSYGGNSNQPQHF
TRBV20-1	TRBJ1-2	11	CSATGIGVYTF
TRBV28	TRBJ2-3	15	CASSFWTATTDTQYF
TRBV7-3	TRBJ2-3	15	CASSSVGQSTDTQYF
TRBV4-1	TRBJ1-2	15	CASSQAQGMQYGYTF
TRBV14	TRBJ1-3	13	CASSQDWSGPRNF
TRBV10-3	TRBJ1-1	15	CAIREGGDMNTEAFF
TRBV5-6	TRBJ1-4	16	CASSSAYRDGNEKLFF
TRBV7-2	TRBJ1-1	14	CASTETGGHTEAFF
TRBV27	TRBJ2-3	16	CASRRDRGPSTDTQYF
TRBV10-3	TRBJ1-1	15	CAISESHSWITEAFF
TRBV7-2	TRBJ2-5	15	CASSSEDRGRETQYF
TRBV7-8	TRBJ1-6	19	CASSLGSETGFGFNSPLHF